The 21 T cell receptor beta chains listed next were all sequenced from one sample in a study of T-cell memory formation after mild COVID-19. TCRdb processed the 5' RACE reads anew with MiXCR; each CDR3 protein has one entry. The sample carries fewer than 250,000 distinct CDR3 sequences, around 18% recorded once. The sample consisted of PBMCs or a T cell subset sorted from them (not recorded which). These receptors were taken from an adult woman who had mild COVID-19 (a few samples of this study predate the infection). Cell type and time point are not known.

The V gene is TRBV30, the J gene TRBJ1-2, with 7 bases that match TRBD1. Trimming cost V 2 bases and J 4 bases; bases outside gene matches: 13. The germline V gene encodes CDR1 GTSNPN and CDR2 SVGIG (reference sequence). CDR3 length: 16 residues. CDR3 DNA sequence: TGTGCCTGGAGTACCCCCTTAGACAGGGCCTTCTATGGCTACACCTTC. Amino acids: CAWSTPLDRAFYGYTF.

The chain recombines TRBV30 with TRBJ2-1; no clear D. The CDR3 runs 13 residues. Per germline, CDR1 GTSNPN and CDR2 SVGIG (reference sequence). Deletions cut 2 bases from V and 10 bases from J, with 15 bases between. In nucleotides, the CDR3 is TGTGCCTGGAGTCTGGCAGTTTCCGTCGAGCAGTTCTTC. It codes for CAWSLAVSVEQFF.

V is TRBV11-2 and J is TRBJ2-5, with D unresolved. Per the germline V gene, CDR1 is SGHAT and CDR2 is FQNNGV. The CDR3 is 14 amino acids. V gave up 5 bases and J gave up 1 base, with 11 bases separating them. This CDR3 reads CASSGMVLQETQYF. In DNA, the CDR3 is TGTGCCAGCAGCGGAATGGTCCTCCAAGAGACCCAGTACTTC.

The V and J genes are TRBV20-1 and TRBJ2-5; the match to TRBD2 covers 9 bases. The V gene end was trimmed by 0 bases and the J gene end by 2 bases; junction bases not matched to a gene: 10. The length of the CDR3 is 17 residues. From germline, CDR1 is DFQATT and CDR2 SNEGSKA (reference sequence). The CDR3 protein is CSARDPFGGGGQETQYF. CDR3 nucleotides: TGCAGTGCTAGAGACCCTTTTGGCGGGGGGGGACAAGAGACCCAGTACTTC.

The J gene is TRBJ1-5, the V gene TRBV9, with TRBD1 matching 10 bases. The CDR3 contains 15 residues. Germline CDR1 is SGDLS and CDR2 is YYNGEE. The V gene end was trimmed by 0 bases and the J gene end by 11 bases; junction bases not matched to a gene: 8. The CDR3 DNA sequence: TGTGCCAGCAGCGTAGGAGGACAGGGGGGACAGGCCCAGCATTTT. It yields the protein CASSVGGQGGQAQHF.

Only a few counts were recorded for this clonotype. The genes are TRBV11-3 and TRBJ2-4, with 13 bases matching TRBD2. Germline assignment: CDR1 SGHNT and CDR2 YENEEA. The CDR3 runs to 19 residues. The ends lost 4 bases at V and 0 bases at J; junction bases unmatched: 9. The CDR3 loop reads CASSSGLAGVKLAKNIQYF. The CDR3, as DNA: TGTGCCAGCAGCTCCGGACTAGCGGGAGTCAAGCTAGCCAAAAACATTCAGTACTTC.

V and J are TRBV24-1 and TRBJ2-1; no definite D call. The CDR3 runs to 12 residues. V was pared by 5 bases and J by 3 bases, with 4 bases between. Germline V gene data show CDR1 as KGHDR and CDR2 as SFDVKD. The CDR3, as DNA: TGTGCCACCAGTGGAGGCTACAATGAGCAGTTCTTC. This sequence encodes CATSGGYNEQFF.

The rearrangement uses TRBV27 and TRBJ1-1; TRBD1 might be the D (6 bases). Germline CDR1 reads MNHEY; CDR2 reads SMNVEV (reference sequence). Trimming removed 6 bases at V and 1 base at J, with 15 bases between. This CDR3 spans 15 amino acids. This CDR3 is CASSLDWTENTEAFF. In DNA form, the CDR3 reads TGTGCCAGCAGCCTCGATTGGACAGAGAACACTGAAGCTTTCTTT.

This clonotype came up a few times. The chain employs TRBV19 and TRBJ1-1, with TRBD1 as a possible D gene (5 bases). Germline CDR1 LNHDA, CDR2 SQIVND (reference sequence). The CDR3 is 15 amino acids. Trimming cost V 5 bases and J 1 base, with 14 bases left between them. CDR3 sequence: CASSLAGARNTEAFF. CDR3 bases: TGTGCCAGTAGTCTCGCCGGGGCAAGGAACACTGAAGCTTTCTTT.

The sample holds a few counts of this clonotype. J is TRBJ2-2 and V is TRBV5-1; 9 nucleotides agree with TRBD1. CDR3 size: 16 residues. J was trimmed by 3 bases and V by 5 bases; bases with no gene match: 8. Germline V lookup: CDR1 SGHRS, CDR2 YFSETQ. For the CDR3, the DNA is TGCGCCAGCAGGGGCATACAGGGGGCCGACACCGGGGAGCTGTTTTTT. Encoded protein: CASRGIQGADTGELFF.

Only a few counts were recorded for this clonotype. The chain employs TRBV27 and TRBJ2-7, with 8 bases aligning to TRBD1. CDR3 size: 12 residues. The J segment lost 3 bases and the V segment lost 9 bases, leaving 4 bases of the junction unmatched. Germline V CDR1 and CDR2: MNHEY, SMNVEV (reference sequence). The CDR3 DNA reads TGTGCCAGTAGACAGGGGATCTACGAGCAGTACTTC. This sequence encodes CASRQGIYEQYF.

The sample holds a few counts of this clonotype. The chain uses TRBV7-8 and TRBJ1-3; D gene ambiguous. The CDR3 is 17 amino acids. V dropped 0 bases and J dropped 0 bases, with 12 bases sitting between them. Germline CDR1 is SGHVS and CDR2 is FQNEAQ. The CDR3 DNA reads as TGTGCCAGCAGCTTAGCGGGCAGCCTGAGCTCTGGAAACACCATATATTTT. Its translation: CASSLAGSLSSGNTIYF.

Many counts were recorded for this clonotype. The chain uses TRBV18 and TRBJ2-1; the match to TRBD1 covers 11 bases. The V segment lost 4 bases and the J segment 5 bases; nucleotides outside the gene matches: 7. Germline V gene sequence: CDR1 KGHSH, CDR2 LQKENI. The CDR3 spans 16 residues. The CDR3 bases are TGTGCCAGCTCACAGGACAGGGGGCGTGCGGACAATGAGCAGTTCTTC. It codes for CASSQDRGRADNEQFF.

A few counts support this clonotype. The chain links TRBV19 to TRBJ2-6, with TRBD2 as a possible D gene (6 bases). This CDR3 is built from 15 residues. The germline gives CDR1 LNHDA, CDR2 SQIVND (reference sequence). Trimming cost V 8 bases and J 2 bases, with 13 bases left between them. CDR3 nucleotide sequence: TGTGCCAGTCGCATCGGGGGTGCTGGGGCCAACGTCCTGACTTTC. As protein: CASRIGGAGANVLTF.

The V gene is TRBV27, the J gene TRBJ1-2; 10 positions agree with TRBD1. The V and J ends lost 6 bases and 8 bases, in that order; junction bases with no gene match: 12. The CDR3 covers 15 residues. CDR1 is MNHEY and CDR2 is SMNVEV in the germline V gene (reference sequence). DNA for the CDR3: TGTGCCAGCAGGCGACCGGGACAGGGGAATCGCGGCTACACCTTC. Residues: CASRRPGQGNRGYTF.

The table lists this clonotype with a few counts. The J gene is TRBJ2-1, the V gene TRBV7-8, with D unclear. There are 13 residues in the CDR3. Trimming pared 0 bases from V and 9 bases from J, leaving 9 bases between. CDR1 is SGHVS, CDR2 FQNEAQ, per germline. For the CDR3, the DNA is TGTGCCAGCAGCTTAGCCTTAGTCGGTGAGCAGTTCTTC. This encodes CASSLALVGEQFF.

J is TRBJ2-6 and V is TRBV12-3 or TRBV12-4; TRBD1 or TRBD2 may be the D gene (5 bases each). CDR3 length: 17 residues. V lost 5 bases to trimming and J lost 0 bases, with 14 bases between them. The CDR3 nucleotides are TGTGCCAGCAGTAGGGACCCTAGCCCCTCTGGGGCCAACGTCCTGACTTTC. Protein sequence: CASSRDPSPSGANVLTF.

The gene calls are TRBV20-1 and TRBJ2-3; 7 bases map to TRBD2. The CDR3 extends over 13 amino acids. From germline, CDR1 is DFQATT and CDR2 SNEGSKA (reference sequence). V was pared by 6 bases and J by 2 bases, with 5 bases of the junction left unmatched. CDR3 sequence (DNA): TGCAGTGCCCCTAGCGGACTCACAGATACGCAGTATTTT. It specifies CSAPSGLTDTQYF.

This clonotype was counted a few times. J is TRBJ2-6 and V is TRBV7-3; D not resolved. The CDR3 contains 17 residues. Per germline, CDR1 SGHTA and CDR2 FQGTGA. The V gene lost 5 bases and the J gene lost 1 base, with 15 bases spanning the gap. The CDR3 nucleotides are TGTGCCAGCAGCAACCATAGGGCACGGTCTGGGGCCAACGTCCTGACTTTC. Amino acids: CASSNHRARSGANVLTF.

This sequence joins TRBV7-8 and TRBJ2-3, with 8 bases fitting TRBD1. The junction had 14 bases not matched to a gene; V was cut back by 3 bases and J by 15 bases. The CDR3 has 14 amino acids. The germline gives CDR1 SGHVS, CDR2 FQNEAQ. In nucleotides, the CDR3 is TGTGCCAGCAGCTTGGATAGGACAGGGCGATGGGGATATTTT. This sequence encodes CASSLDRTGRWGYF. Combining the CDR3 with reference TRBV7-8 and TRBJ2-3 gives the whole variable domain GAGVSQSPRYKVAKRGQDVALRCDPISGHVSLFWYQQALGQGPEFLTYFQNEAQLDKSGLPSDRFFAERPEGSVSTLKIQRTQQEDSAVYLCASSLDRTGRWGYFGPGTRLTVL.

This clonotype was found a few times. The gene calls are TRBV7-9 and TRBJ2-7; 14 nucleotides line up with TRBD2. This CDR3 spans 18 amino acids. Losses at the gene ends were 4 bases for V and 2 bases for J; bases not matched to a gene: 10. CDR1 SEHNR and CDR2 FQNEAQ come from the germline V gene (reference sequence). CDR3 amino acids: CASSSLWTSGRMPYEQYF. Here the CDR3 DNA reads TGTGCCAGCAGCTCCCTGTGGACTAGCGGGAGGATGCCCTACGAGCAGTACTTC.